These 9 T cell receptor beta chains were all obtained from the same sample, sequenced in a study of regulatory T cells in long-lasting Graves disease. Construction of TCR beta libraries relied on iRepertoire HTBI primers and on Arm-PCR targeting CDR3 regions. TCRdb re-called the multiplex PCR reads with MiXCR, one entry per CDR3 protein. The table has about 610,000 distinct CDR3 sequences, 15% to 20% seen once; the top ten hold around 12%. Time point meaning: newly diagnosed GD, antithyroid drugs for less than 3 months. PBMC RNA was the source of the TCR library. The same sample was also used in a study of T cells in Graves' hyperthyroidism and ophthalmopathy.

The sample in question was peripheral blood mononuclear cells (PBMCs), obtained at new diagnosis, from a patient treated with antithyroid drugs. The source is a man younger than 35 with Graves disease.

This clonotype was detected many times. This sequence joins TRBV20-1 and TRBJ2-7, with 8 bases aligning to TRBD2. This CDR3 is 14 amino acids long. V gave up 2 bases and J gave up 2 bases; unmatched junction bases: 5. Germline V lookup: CDR1 DFQATT, CDR2 SNEGSKA (reference sequence). The CDR3 sequence is CSARKLAAPYEQYF. The CDR3 DNA sequence: TGCAGTGCTAGAAAACTAGCGGCCCCCTACGAGCAGTACTTC.

This clonotype was seen many times. The chain recombines TRBV11-2 with TRBJ1-4; D is uncertain. V was cut by 4 bases and J by 3 bases, with 12 bases left in between. Germline loops: CDR1 SGHAT, CDR2 FQNNGV. The CDR3 runs 15 residues. CDR3 region: CASSSGGYSNEKLFF. The CDR3 DNA reads TGTGCCAGCAGCTCCGGCGGATACTCTAATGAAAAACTGTTTTTT.

This clonotype was detected many times. V gene TRBV20-1 combines with J gene TRBJ2-7; 7 bases fit TRBD1. Germline V gene sequence: CDR1 DFQATT, CDR2 SNEGSKA (reference sequence). Trimming cost V 3 bases and J 6 bases; bases outside gene matches: 11. The CDR3 spans 14 residues. CDR3 bases: TGCAGTGCTAGGGTAGGGGGCAGGGGCGGCGAGCAGTACTTC. The encoded protein is CSARVGGRGGEQYF.

This clonotype was detected ten times or more. V and J are TRBV20-1 and TRBJ2-5; D possibly uses TRBD1 or TRBD2 (6 bases each). From germline, CDR1 is DFQATT and CDR2 SNEGSKA (reference sequence). Trimming stripped 4 bases from V and 5 bases from J, with 11 bases between. The CDR3 has 12 amino acids. CDR3 in amino acids: CSAIGGGETQYF. The CDR3 DNA is TGCAGTGCTATAGGGGGAGGCGAGACCCAGTACTTC.

The chain is built from TRBV18 and TRBJ1-2; 8 nucleotides agree with TRBD1. Germline V gene data show CDR1 as KGHSH and CDR2 as LQKENI. This CDR3 comprises 14 residues. Trimming removed 4 bases from V and 6 bases from J; junction bases left unmatched: 7. The chain's CDR3 is CASSRREQGDGYTF. Written as DNA, the CDR3 is TGTGCCAGCTCACGACGAGAACAGGGGGATGGCTACACCTTC.

This chain joins TRBV7-9 and TRBJ1-1, with D unresolved. Looked up from germline, CDR1 is SEHNR and CDR2 is FQNEAQ (reference sequence). The CDR3 extends over 12 amino acids. The V gene lost 4 bases and the J gene lost 4 bases, with 7 bases spanning the gap. CDR3 in DNA: TGTGCCAGCAGCTCCAAGTCCACTGAAGCTTTCTTT. Translated: CASSSKSTEAFF. Together with reference TRBV7-9 and TRBJ1-1, the CDR3 gives the full variable domain: DTGVSQNPRHKITKRGQNVTFRCDPISEHNRLYWYRQTLGQGPEFLTYFQNEAQLEKSRLLSDRFSAERPKGSFSTLEIQRTEQGDSAMYLCASSSKSTEAFFGQGTRLTVV.

This clonotype was seen at least ten times. The chain links TRBV18 to TRBJ2-7, with 12 bases identical to TRBD1. V dropped 4 bases and J dropped 5; count of bases not matched to a gene: 3. Germline lookup yields CDR1 KGHSH and CDR2 LQKENI. CDR3 length equals 14 residues. Written as DNA, the CDR3 is TGTGCCAGCTCACTAGGGACAGGGGGCGACGAGCAGTACTTC. This codes for CASSLGTGGDEQYF.

The chain employs TRBV12-5 and TRBJ1-1; no clear D. This CDR3 has 11 amino acids. Germline V gene data show CDR1 as LGHNT and CDR2 as FRNRAP. V lost 4 bases and J lost 6, with 6 bases in between. As DNA, the CDR3 is TGTGCTAGTGGTTCGGTCGCTGAAGCTTTCTTT. Translated: CASGSVAEAFF.

The rearrangement links TRBV7-9 to TRBJ1-1; D is unresolved. Germline lookup yields CDR1 SEHNR and CDR2 FQNEAQ (reference sequence). The CDR3 loop spans 12 amino acids. V was pared by 6 bases and J by 4 bases, with 9 bases between. The CDR3 loop is CASSLTSTEAFF. CDR3 in DNA: TGTGCCAGCAGTTTGACGAGCACTGAAGCTTTCTTT.